These 28 T cell receptor beta chains originate from one sample sequenced in a study of blood T cell repertoires in COVID-19. The protocol was immunoSEQ multiplex PCR, while the TCRdb copy is restricted to in-frame clones and leaves out a portion. This sample has 81,000 or so clones, with more than 75% found just once. Sequencing was performed on peripheral blood. The receptor set was obtained from a man aged 50-60 years with active COVID-19.

This chain connects TRBV7-2 to TRBJ1-1; the match to TRBD1 covers 7 bases. The CDR3 has 15 amino acids. Germline lookup yields CDR1 SGHTA and CDR2 FQGNSA. The J segment lost 3 bases and the V segment lost 3 bases, leaving 7 bases of the junction unmatched. DNA of the CDR3: TGTGCCAGCAGCTTTGGGACAGCCGTTGACACTGAAGCTTTCTTT. Residues: CASSFGTAVDTEAFF. Looking up the rest from reference TRBV7-2 and TRBJ1-1 gives the full variable domain: GAGVSQSPSNKVTEKGKDVELRCDPISGHTALYWYRQSLGQGLEFLIYFQGNSAPDKSGLPSDRFSAERTGGSVSTLTIQRTQQEDSAVYLCASSFGTAVDTEAFFGQGTRLTVV.

The J gene is TRBJ2-1, the V gene TRBV28, with TRBD2 matching 14 bases. With V trimmed by 8 bases and J by 3 bases, 0 bases remained unmatched. Germline CDR1 and CDR2: MDHEN and SYDVKM. CDR3 length equals 14 residues. This chain's CDR3 is CASGTSGGYNEQFF. The CDR3 bases are TGTGCCAGCGGGACTAGCGGGGGCTACAATGAGCAGTTCTTC.

This clone was observed once. J is TRBJ1-3 and V is TRBV25-1; maybe TRBD1 (6 bases). CDR1 MGHDK and CDR2 SYGVNS come from the germline V gene. Trimming took 6 bases from V and 2 from J, leaving 17 bases between them. The CDR3 contains 16 residues. The CDR3 sequence is CASSPRGLGPGNTIYF. For the CDR3, the DNA is TGTGCCAGCAGCCCCAGGGGATTAGGACCTGGAAACACCATATATTTT.

The rearrangement uses TRBV7-2 and TRBJ1-1; D is unclear. The V end was cut by 5 bases, the J end by 0 bases, with 10 bases between. This CDR3 region has 14 residues. Germline V gives CDR1 SGHTA, CDR2 FQGNSA. CDR3 bases: TGTGCCAGCAGCCTCGCGCCCATGAACACTGAAGCTTTCTTT. It is translated as CASSLAPMNTEAFF.

This chain joins TRBV27 and TRBJ2-7; 9 nucleotides line up with TRBD2. Germline V gene lookup returns CDR1 MNHEY and CDR2 SMNVEV (reference sequence). With 5 bases clipped from V and 3 bases from J, the junction kept 8 bases outside the gene matches. The CDR3 contains 15 residues. CDR3 in DNA: TGTGCCAGCAGTCCCCGGCGGGAGGGCGTCTACGAGCAGTACTTC. Encoded protein: CASSPRREGVYEQYF.

This chain uses TRBV14 with TRBJ2-1; no definite D call. Deletions cut 5 bases from V and 4 bases from J, with 18 bases between. Germline lookup yields CDR1 SGHDN and CDR2 FVKESK. The CDR3 has 16 amino acids. The CDR3 sequence: CASSGSLYYYYNEQFF. CDR3 sequence (DNA): TGTGCCAGCAGCGGAAGTCTATACTATTATTACAATGAGCAGTTCTTC.

For the CDR3, the DNA is TGCGCCAGCAGCCCCAGGTTAACCGGGACTAGCGGGAGAATGTTCTTC. This gives the protein CASSPRLTGTSGRMFF. J is TRBJ2-1 and V is TRBV5-1; 14 bases agree with TRBD2. The CDR3 contains 16 residues. After removal of 4 bases from V and 15 bases from J, the junction contained 15 bases not matched to a gene. Germline CDR1 reads SGHRS; CDR2 reads YFSETQ. Complete variable domain (other parts from reference TRBV5-1 and TRBJ2-1): KAGVTQTPRYLIKTRGQQVTLSCSPISGHRSVSWYQQTPGQGLQFLFEYFSETQRNKGNFPGRFSGRQFSNSRSEMNVSTLELGDSALYLCASSPRLTGTSGRMFFGPGTRLTVL.

This clone was found once. The chain recombines TRBV28 with TRBJ1-1; perhaps TRBD1 as D (5 bases). There are 13 residues in the CDR3. With 7 bases removed from V and 10 bases from J, the gap between germline ends came to 19 bases. Per the germline V gene, CDR1 is MDHEN and CDR2 is SYDVKM. Here the CDR3 DNA reads TGTGCCAGCACCACCGGAGGGGCCCCGAGAGCTTTCTTT. It encodes CASTTGGAPRAFF.

The chain is built from TRBV11-1 and TRBJ2-1, with 8 bases fitting TRBD2. Germline assignment: CDR1 SGHAT and CDR2 FQDESV (reference sequence). This CDR3 region has 16 residues. The trim removed 1 base at V and 2 bases at J, leaving 4 bases unmatched. This CDR3 reads CASSLGGSGTYNEQFF. DNA of the CDR3: TGTGCCAGCAGCTTAGGGGGTAGCGGGACCTACAATGAGCAGTTCTTC.

The genes are TRBV6-2 or TRBV6-3 and TRBJ2-2; 11 bases are shared with TRBD2. The CDR3 extends over 18 amino acids. V lost 0 bases and J lost 5; bases outside the gene matches: 8. Germline V gene sequence: CDR1 MNHEY, CDR2 SVGEGT. The chain's CDR3 is CASSYSRTSGSWTGELFF. CDR3 nucleotide sequence: TGTGCCAGCAGTTACTCAAGAACTAGCGGGAGTTGGACCGGGGAGCTGTTTTTT.

The chain employs TRBV6-5 and TRBJ2-3; D perhaps matches TRBD2 (5 bases). There are 15 residues in the CDR3. Germline V lookup: CDR1 MNHEY, CDR2 SVGAGI. Trimming removed 8 bases at V and 4 bases at J, with 19 bases between. Written as DNA, the CDR3 is TGTGCCAGCGGCTCAGGCAGGCGGGTCCCAGATACGCAGTATTTT. The encoded protein is CASGSGRRVPDTQYF.

CDR3 nucleotides: TGTGCCAGCTCACGAGATCACTACGAGCAGTACTTC. It translates to CASSRDHYEQYF. The chain combines TRBV18 with TRBJ2-7; no definite D call. Per the germline V gene, CDR1 is KGHSH and CDR2 is LQKENI. The CDR3 spans 12 residues. Deletions cut 4 bases from V and 3 bases from J, with 7 bases between.

The chain couples TRBV7-2 to TRBJ1-2; the D gene is possibly TRBD1 (6 bases). V was trimmed by 6 bases and J by 2 bases, leaving 13 bases between them. The V gene's germline CDR1 is SGHTA and CDR2 FQGNSA. The CDR3 has 14 amino acids. This CDR3 reads CASSSDRPNYGYTF. For the CDR3, the DNA is TGTGCCAGCAGTTCCGACAGGCCGAACTATGGCTACACCTTC.

The chain joins TRBV28 to TRBJ2-1; 9 nucleotides align to TRBD2. The CDR3 has 15 amino acids. Germline values: CDR1 MDHEN, CDR2 SYDVKM. The V and J ends lost 3 bases and 8 bases, in that order; junction bases with no gene match: 8. CDR3 region: CASSFGGRAWDEQFF. CDR3 DNA: TGTGCCAGCAGTTTCGGCGGGAGGGCCTGGGATGAGCAGTTCTTC.

The chain recombines TRBV28 with TRBJ1-2; D gene ambiguous. Germline CDR1 MDHEN, CDR2 SYDVKM. V gave up 3 bases and J gave up 2 bases, with 7 bases separating them. The CDR3 is 13 amino acids. For the CDR3, the DNA is TGTGCCAGCAGTTTGGGCAGGAACTATGGCTACACCTTC. This codes for CASSLGRNYGYTF.

The chain has TRBV19 and TRBJ2-1; a possible D gene is TRBD2 (5 bases). The CDR3 totals 14 residues. V was clipped by 4 bases and J by 6 bases, with 13 bases between them. Germline V gives CDR1 LNHDA, CDR2 SQIVND (reference sequence). This CDR3 is CASSNPLRGNEQFF. The CDR3 coding sequence is TGTGCCAGTAGTAACCCCCTCCGGGGCAATGAGCAGTTCTTC.

The CDR3 DNA reads as TGTGCCAGCAGCTCTCAGGGGACTAGTGGGGAGACCCAGTACTTC. This translates into CASSSQGTSGETQYF. The J gene is TRBJ2-5, the V gene TRBV7-2; 8 nucleotides align to TRBD2. Germline V lookup: CDR1 SGHTA, CDR2 FQGNSA. The junction had 9 bases not matched to a gene; V was cut back by 4 bases and J by 5 bases. This CDR3 is built from 15 residues.

A few counts support this clone. V is TRBV4-2 and J is TRBJ2-7; 11 nucleotides line up with TRBD2. V dropped 0 bases and J dropped 12; count of bases not matched to a gene: 7. The germline V gene encodes CDR1 LGHNA and CDR2 YNFKEQ. CDR3 length: 14 amino acids. For the CDR3, the DNA is TGTGCCAGCAGCCAAGAAGCGGTTAGCGGGAGGGCGTACTTC. Its translation: CASSQEAVSGRAYF.

This clone appeared once. The V and J genes are TRBV5-1 and TRBJ2-2; 9 positions match TRBD1. The CDR3 length is 15 residues. Trimming at V came to 6 bases and at J to 6 bases, leaving 9 bases not matched to a gene. Per the germline V gene, CDR1 is SGHRS and CDR2 is YFSETQ. For the CDR3, the DNA is TGCGCCAGCACGCCGGGACAGGGAGCTTCCGGGGAGCTGTTTTTT. Translating it yields CASTPGQGASGELFF.

This rearrangement joins TRBV9 to TRBJ2-2; 13 bases agree with TRBD2. The ends lost 2 bases at V and 1 base at J; junction bases unmatched: 11. The length of the CDR3 is 20 residues. CDR1 and CDR2 from the germline V gene are SGDLS and YYNGEE. Here the CDR3 reads CASSVGRTSGRAGNTGELFF. The DNA of the CDR3 is TGTGCCAGCAGCGTGGGAAGAACTAGCGGGAGGGCCGGGAACACCGGGGAGCTGTTTTTT.

The J gene is TRBJ1-5, the V gene TRBV15; maybe TRBD1 (5 bases). The V gene lost 1 base and the J gene lost 0 bases, with 7 bases spanning the gap. The germline gives CDR1 LNHNV, CDR2 YYDKDF (reference sequence). The CDR3 is made up of 15 amino acids. This chain's CDR3 is CATSRGQPSNQPQHF. For the CDR3, the DNA is TGTGCCACCAGCAGAGGACAGCCTAGCAATCAGCCCCAGCATTTT.

This clone was observed once. J is TRBJ2-7 and V is TRBV7-2; 8 bases align to TRBD1. Germline V CDR1 and CDR2: SGHTA, FQGNSA. This CDR3 contains 12 residues. Trimming took 6 bases from V and 13 from J; bases not matched to a gene: 11. As DNA, the CDR3 is TGTGCCAGCAGTTCAGGACAGGGTCCCTGTTACTTC. Amino acids: CASSSGQGPCYF. Variable domain in full (rest from reference TRBV7-2 and TRBJ2-7): GAGVSQSPSNKVTEKGKDVELRCDPISGHTALYWYRQSLGQGLEFLIYFQGNSAPDKSGLPSDRFSAERTGGSVSTLTIQRTQQEDSAVYLCASSSGQGPCYFGPGTRLTVT.

V gene TRBV19 combines with J gene TRBJ1-2; TRBD1 agrees at 11 bases. Losses at the gene ends were 10 bases for V and 7 bases for J; bases not matched to a gene: 8. The V gene's germline CDR1 is LNHDA and CDR2 SQIVND (reference sequence). CDR3 length: 13 amino acids. CDR3 residues: CAIRDRGIGGYTF. The CDR3 DNA reads as TGTGCCATCCGGGACAGGGGGATTGGTGGCTACACCTTC.

This chain links TRBV5-1 with TRBJ2-5, with 8 bases lining up with TRBD2. CDR3 length: 15 residues. Germline lookup yields CDR1 SGHRS and CDR2 YFSETQ. V lost 0 bases and J lost 2; bases outside the gene matches: 3. The CDR3 nucleotides read TGCGCCAGCAGCTTGGGTGGACTAGCTCAAGAGACCCAGTACTTC. Its protein product is CASSLGGLAQETQYF. Looking up the rest from reference TRBV5-1 and TRBJ2-5 gives the full variable domain: KAGVTQTPRYLIKTRGQQVTLSCSPISGHRSVSWYQQTPGQGLQFLFEYFSETQRNKGNFPGRFSGRQFSNSRSEMNVSTLELGDSALYLCASSLGGLAQETQYFGPGTRLLVL.

V and J are TRBV18 and TRBJ1-1, with 12 bases that match TRBD1. The J segment lost 7 bases and the V segment lost 6 bases, leaving 9 bases of the junction unmatched. The CDR3 covers 15 residues. Germline loops: CDR1 KGHSH, CDR2 LQKENI. In nucleotides, the CDR3 is TGTGCCAGCTCCTTGGGGACAGGGGGCGTGGGTGAAGCTTTCTTT. Its protein product is CASSLGTGGVGEAFF.

In DNA, the CDR3 is TGCAGTGCTAGTAAATACGGTACCACAGGAGATACGCAGTATTTT. Residues: CSASKYGTTGDTQYF. The chain is built from TRBV20-1 and TRBJ2-3, with D tentatively TRBD1 (5 bases). Between the trimmed V and J ends, which lost 3 bases and 5 bases, there was a span of 18 bases. Germline CDR1 is DFQATT and CDR2 is SNEGSKA (reference sequence). The CDR3 contains 15 residues.

This clone appeared once. The rearrangement uses TRBV5-1 and TRBJ2-2, with D perhaps TRBD2 (6 bases). Deletions cut 0 bases from V and 1 base from J, with 10 bases between. This CDR3 is built from 16 residues. Germline lookup yields CDR1 SGHRS and CDR2 YFSETQ. This chain's CDR3 is CASSLAPGVNTGELFF. The CDR3 DNA sequence: TGCGCCAGCAGCTTGGCCCCGGGGGTGAACACCGGGGAGCTGTTTTTT. The whole variable domain, remainder taken from reference TRBV5-1 and TRBJ2-2, is KAGVTQTPRYLIKTRGQQVTLSCSPISGHRSVSWYQQTPGQGLQFLFEYFSETQRNKGNFPGRFSGRQFSNSRSEMNVSTLELGDSALYLCASSLAPGVNTGELFFGEGSRLTVL.

The chain is built from TRBV19 and TRBJ2-1, with 7 bases lining up with TRBD2. J was trimmed by 4 bases and V by 4 bases; bases with no gene match: 1. The V gene's germline CDR1 is LNHDA and CDR2 SQIVND (reference sequence). CDR3 size: 13 residues. As DNA, the CDR3 is TGTGCCAGTAGTAGGGGGGGTTACAATGAGCAGTTCTTC. Translated: CASSRGGYNEQFF.